Below are 15 T cell receptor beta chains sequenced from a single sample in a study of blood T cell repertoires in COVID-19 (dated by TCRdb to the early 2020s). The library relied on the immunoSEQ multiplex PCR assay. TCRdb stores this immuneACCESS table with in-frame sequences only. Part of the clones is absent; in the studies checked, under half of the shortfall reflects unresolved V genes, and no reason is known for the rest. Present in this sample are just under 85,000 clones, 65% to 85% of which were seen just once. The biggest ten clones account for 15% to 20% of the sample. What was sequenced was peripheral blood. The source of these receptors is a woman aged 60-70 years with acute or convalescent COVID-19.

This clone has only one observation. The chain joins TRBV5-1 to TRBJ1-2; 7 nucleotides agree with TRBD1. Germline CDR1 and CDR2: SGHRS and YFSETQ. The CDR3 runs 15 residues. J gave up 2 bases and V 3 bases, and 7 bases lay outside the gene matches. The CDR3 protein is CASSSTTGLNYGYTF. CDR3 DNA: TGCGCCAGCAGCTCAACGACAGGGTTAAACTATGGCTACACCTTC.

This chain links TRBV4-3 with TRBJ1-1, with no clear D. Between the trimmed V and J ends, which lost 5 bases and 2 bases, there was a span of 9 bases. This CDR3 region has 13 residues. The germline V gene encodes CDR1 LGHNA and CDR2 YSLEER. The CDR3 coding sequence is TGCGCCAGCAGCGCTACAGCTAACACTGAAGCTTTCTTT. Protein: CASSATANTEAFF.

This clone was recorded a few times. The rearrangement uses TRBV7-9 and TRBJ1-4, with D uncertain. CDR1 is SEHNR, CDR2 FQNEAQ, per germline (reference sequence). The V gene lost 5 bases and the J gene lost 8 bases, with 15 bases spanning the gap. The CDR3 is 14 amino acids. CDR3 DNA sequence: TGTGCCAGCAGCATGTACACCGGGGAGGAAAAACTGTTTTTT. It translates to CASSMYTGEEKLFF.

The chain links TRBV6-2 or TRBV6-3 to TRBJ2-1, with TRBD2 identical over 7 bases. Germline V gene lookup returns CDR1 MNHEY and CDR2 SVGEGT. This CDR3 spans 14 amino acids. Trimming cost V 2 bases and J 12 bases; bases outside gene matches: 10. CDR3 loop: CASSYAGEVTGQFF. The CDR3, as DNA: TGTGCCAGCAGTTACGCGGGAGAAGTAACGGGGCAGTTCTTC.

The J gene is TRBJ2-7, the V gene TRBV5-1, with D unresolved. This CDR3 has 14 residues. Germline values: CDR1 SGHRS, CDR2 YFSETQ. Trimming took off 1 base at V and 2 bases at J, with 10 bases between the two ends. The CDR3 DNA sequence: TGCGCCAGCAGCTTGATAGAGCACCCCTACGAGCAGTACTTC. Translating gives CASSLIEHPYEQYF.

CDR3 protein: CAITRGLAGGGNEQFF. Written as DNA, the CDR3 is TGTGCCATCACCCGAGGACTAGCGGGAGGCGGGAATGAGCAGTTCTTC. V gene TRBV10-3 combines with J gene TRBJ2-1; 14 nucleotides match TRBD2. Germline CDR1 ENHRY, CDR2 SYGVKD. V dropped 7 bases and J dropped 7; count of bases not matched to a gene: 9. The CDR3 runs 16 residues.

The V call is TRBV21-1, the J call TRBJ2-2; the table's D call TRBD1 went unverified against the DNA. TRBV21-1 is listed as a pseudogene. The CDR3 spans 17 residues. The DNA for the CDR3 is TGTGCCAGCAGCAAAGGGAGGACAGGGTGGGTCACCGGGGAGCTGTTTTTT. Its translation: CASSKGRTGWVTGELFF.

The sample holds one count of this clone. The chain combines TRBV10-3 with TRBJ2-3; 12 bases line up with TRBD2. The CDR3 consists of 15 residues. V gave up 10 bases and J gave up 5 bases; unmatched junction bases: 10. Per germline, CDR1 ENHRY and CDR2 SYGVKD. The CDR3, as DNA: TGTGCCACCCTAATGGGACTAGCGGGCAAAGATACGCAGTATTTT. The encoded protein is CATLMGLAGKDTQYF.

The chain couples TRBV3-1 (or the pseudogene TRBV3-2) to TRBJ1-6; 7 nucleotides agree with TRBD1. There are 14 residues in the CDR3. J was trimmed by 8 bases and V by 4 bases; bases with no gene match: 5. CDR1 and CDR2 from the germline V gene are LGHDT and YNNKEL (reference sequence). CDR3 in amino acids: CASSLTGRDSPLHF. CDR3 nucleotides: TGTGCCAGCAGCCTGACAGGGCGGGATTCACCCCTCCACTTT.

The CDR3 DNA reads as TGCGCCAGCAGCCGAGGGTCGCCCCAAGAGACCCAGTACTTC. This gives the protein CASSRGSPQETQYF. V gene TRBV5-1 combines with J gene TRBJ2-5, with D possibly matching TRBD2 (5 bases). Germline V gene data show CDR1 as SGHRS and CDR2 as YFSETQ. Trimming left V 4 bases short and J 1 base short, with 11 bases between. The CDR3 totals 14 residues.

The chain employs TRBV5-4 and TRBJ2-3, with D possibly matching TRBD2 (6 bases). CDR3 size: 15 residues. V lost 0 bases and J lost 0, with 8 bases in between. Germline CDR1 is SGHNT and CDR2 is YYREEE (reference sequence). For the CDR3, the DNA is TGTGCCAGCAGCTTGGATCTAGCGAGCACAGATACGCAGTATTTT. This encodes CASSLDLASTDTQYF.

This clone was recorded once. The CDR3 DNA reads TGTGCCAGCAGCCAAGGGGCGTGGGGGGGGGAAGGCAATCAGCCCCAGCATTTT. Residues: CASSQGAWGGEGNQPQHF. The chain joins TRBV3-1 (or the pseudogene TRBV3-2) to TRBJ1-5; D might be TRBD1 (5 bases). The CDR3 covers 18 residues. With 1 base removed from V and 2 bases from J, the gap between germline ends came to 18 bases. Germline-derived CDR1 and CDR2 are LGHDT and YNNKEL (reference sequence).

The chain uses TRBV11-2 and TRBJ1-1; 9 nucleotides line up with TRBD1. In germline, CDR1 is SGHAT, CDR2 FQNNGV. Losses at the gene ends were 6 bases for V and 0 bases for J; bases not matched to a gene: 5. This CDR3 is built from 15 residues. CDR3 bases: TGTGCCAGCAGTCGGACAGGGGCTTTGAACACTGAAGCTTTCTTT. It specifies CASSRTGALNTEAFF.

This chain joins TRBV11-2 and TRBJ1-2; 8 bases are shared with TRBD1. With V trimmed by 7 bases and J by 2 bases, 6 bases remained unmatched. Per the germline V gene, CDR1 is SGHAT and CDR2 is FQNNGV. The CDR3 is 14 amino acids. CDR3 sequence: CASTTGQANYGYTF. CDR3 coding DNA: TGTGCCAGCACCACGGGACAGGCAAACTATGGCTACACCTTC.

This chain uses TRBV5-1 with TRBJ2-7; maybe TRBD2 (5 bases). Germline values: CDR1 SGHRS, CDR2 YFSETQ. This CDR3 spans 14 amino acids. V lost 4 bases, J lost 0 bases, and 11 bases lay in between. The CDR3 nucleotides are TGCGCCAGCAGCAAGGACTCGCACTCCTACGAGCAGTACTTC. Translated, it gives CASSKDSHSYEQYF.